This entry concerns a single T cell receptor beta chain. What this receptor recognizes is not known. Per-nucleotide qualities are absent, and no much larger clonotype sits a single base away. The data derive from a study of control samples from healthy donors and cancer patients (dated by TCRdb to between 2020 and 2021). Library creation used the immunoSEQ multiplex PCR assay. Imported from immuneACCESS, the table was reduced by TCRdb to in-frame sequences with V and J called. These copies leave out some clones; in studies compared against another copy, an unresolved V gene accounts for under half, and the cause of the remainder is not known. This sample gives over 100,000 clones in total; 92% of them show up just once. Around 2.3% of the sample belongs to the ten largest clones. The sequenced sample was blood. The TCR was taken from a woman between 18 and 29 years old in good health.

CDR3 protein: CASSPWGTEAFF. The nucleotide sequence reads as follows: TGTGCCAGCAGCCCGTGGGGGACTGAAGCTTTCTTT. The chain uses TRBV14 and TRBJ1-1; tentative D gene TRBD1, with 5 bases matching. CDR1 SGHDN and CDR2 FVKESK were looked up in the germline V gene. From its cysteine to its phenylalanine, the CDR3 spans 12 amino acids. Kept here is only the CDR3 DNA, which spans 36 bases and is read in frame from base 1. V is reduced by 4 bases and J by 5 bases, leaving a spacing of 8 bases between them.